The rows below give T cell receptor beta chains drawn from one sample of a study of blood T cell repertoires in COVID-19. TCRdb's table, derived via immunoSEQ multiplex PCR, lists solely in-frame clones and lacks some. The profile covers 250,000 or so clones, with 85% to 90% appearing a single time and over 0.85% taken by the ten largest. The material sequenced was PBMCs or T cells enriched from blood (not recorded which). The origin of the receptors is a middle-aged man who had been exposed to COVID-19. Each CDR3 is given with its conserved first and last residue. D genes are given only for firm matches. Clone size is stated in some rows and not others, as once, few, many or a class when expanded.

cdr3_nt	cdr3_aa	d_call	v_call	j_call	clone_size
TGCGCCAGCAGCTTCCAGGGTCCGATGAACACTGAAGCTTTCTTT	CASSFQGPMNTEAFF	.	TRBV5-1	TRBJ1-1	.
TGTGCCAGCAGCTTGGCGGTCGCCGGGGAGCTGTTTTTT	CASSLAVAGELFF	.	TRBV5-6	TRBJ2-2	few
TGTGCCAGTAGTATGGGGGGAGCTTTCTCTGGAAACACCATATATTTT	CASSMGGAFSGNTIYF	.	TRBV19	TRBJ1-3	.
TGTGCCAGCAGCCCACCCTTTAGACAGGCCAGCTCCTACGAGCAGTACTTC	CASSPPFRQASSYEQYF	.	TRBV7-9	TRBJ2-7	few
TGTGCCAGCAGTTTTGGGGGACAGGGAGTATCTGGCTACACCTTC	CASSFGGQGVSGYTF	TRBD1	TRBV28	TRBJ1-2	.
TGTGCCAGCAGCACTAGCACAGATACGCAGTATTTT	CASSTSTDTQYF	.	TRBV5-4	TRBJ2-3	.
TGTGCCAGCAGCCTACTAGATTCGGAGACCCAGTACTTC	CASSLLDSETQYF	.	TRBV3-1/TRBV3-2	TRBJ2-5	once
TGTGCCAGCAGCGTAATAGCGGGAGGGACCTACAATGAGCAGTTCTTC	CASSVIAGGTYNEQFF	TRBD2	TRBV9	TRBJ2-1	once
TGTGCTAGTGGTTTGAGGAGAGACACTGAAGCTTTCTTT	CASGLRRDTEAFF	.	TRBV12-5	TRBJ1-1	.
TGCGCCAGCAGAACGGTCGGAGGGGGCCACGGCACTGAAGCTTTCTTT	CASRTVGGGHGTEAFF	TRBD1	TRBV5-1	TRBJ1-1	.
TGTGCCAGCAGCTCCGGGACAGTGCTGAACACTGAAGCTTTCTTT	CASSSGTVLNTEAFF	TRBD1	TRBV4-2	TRBJ1-1	.
TGTGCCAGCAGCTTACCTAGCGGGGCGTACAATGAGCAGTTCTTC	CASSLPSGAYNEQFF	TRBD2	TRBV7-8	TRBJ2-1	.
TGTGCCAGCAGCCCGACTAGCGGGGGTTCTTACGAGCAGTACTTC	CASSPTSGGSYEQYF	TRBD2	TRBV7-3	TRBJ2-7	.
TGTGCCAGCAGCGTATCAGGGGAAGATACGCAGTATTTT	CASSVSGEDTQYF	.	TRBV9	TRBJ2-3	once
TGTGCCAGCAGCTTCCCGGGACACCGCGGCTACACCTTC	CASSFPGHRGYTF	.	TRBV7-9	TRBJ1-2	.
TGTGCCAGCAAACTCGAGGAAATCCAGTACTTC	CASKLEEIQYF	.	TRBV2	TRBJ2-5	once
TGCGCCAGCAGCCCCGGGGGTGACGGCGGGCCCCAGCATTTT	CASSPGGDGGPQHF	.	TRBV5-1	TRBJ1-5	.
TGTGCTAGCAGCTTGGCCGTTAGCGGGGGGGCGAGCGATGAGCAGTTCTTC	CASSLAVSGGASDEQFF	TRBD2	TRBV7-7	TRBJ2-1	.
TGTGCCAGCTCACCATTCGGAAGCGGGAGGGCCTTCTACAATGAGCAGTTCTTC	CASSPFGSGRAFYNEQFF	TRBD2	TRBV18	TRBJ2-1	.
TGTGCCAGCAGTCTCTGTCGTCAGCCCCAGCATTTT	CASSLCRQPQHF	.	TRBV21-1	TRBJ1-5	few
TGTGCCAGCAGCTTACAGGGGAGCTCCTACAATGAGCAGTTCTTC	CASSLQGSSYNEQFF	.	TRBV7-9	TRBJ2-1	.
TGTGCCACCAGAGCCAGCGGGGGGTCCCAAGAGACCCAGTACTTC	CATRASGGSQETQYF	TRBD2	TRBV24-1	TRBJ2-5	.